This T cell receptor beta chain was profiled in a study of regulatory T cells in long-lasting Graves disease. Many counts were recorded for this clonotype. Regarding time point: newly diagnosed GD, antithyroid drugs for less than 3 months. Making the TCR library involved RNA that had been extracted from PBMCs. V was clipped by 6 bases and J by 3 bases; unmatched bases: 9. The CDR3 runs to 16 residues. Combining iRepertoire HTBI primers with Arm-PCR of CDR3 regions, the authors built TCR beta libraries. TCRdb re-analysed the multiplex PCR reads in MiXCR, keeping a single row per CDR3 protein. The sample lists hundreds of thousands of distinct CDR3 sequences; roughly 15% were seen once. The data were also submitted as part of a second study, on T cells in Graves' hyperthyroidism and ophthalmopathy.

V gene TRBV12-3 or TRBV12-4 combines with J gene TRBJ2-3, with TRBD2 identical over 10 bases. The receptor comes from a woman in her thirties with Graves disease. Sequencing was performed on peripheral blood mononuclear cells (PBMCs), taken at new diagnosis, from a patient treated with antithyroid drugs. Here the CDR3 reads CASSLRAGGPTDTQYF. CDR3 nucleotide sequence: TGTGCCAGCAGCCTACGAGCGGGAGGGCCGACAGATACGCAGTATTTT.